Described below is a single TCR beta chain sequence and its context. Regarding treatment: oral pan-JAK inhibitor, 5-10 mg twice daily. The data originate from a study of CD8+ T cells in alopecia areata. RNA extraction and reverse transcription yielded cDNA as sequencing template. Here immunoSEQ multiplex PCR was the method, and the copy in TCRdb shows in-frame clones only, minus some. The sample has 200,000 to 250,000 clones, approximately 67% seen once. In germline, CDR1 is SQVTM, CDR2 ANQGSEA. V was clipped by 5 bases and J by 2 bases, with 8 bases between them. CDR3 size: 12 residues. This chain uses TRBV29-1 with TRBJ2-3; D is unclear. The source is a human donor with alopecia areata. The input for sequencing was CD4+ T cells sorted from blood, taken at approximately week 42, from a patient treated with tofacitinib. The CDR3 here is CSVHLHTDTQYF. CDR3 DNA sequence: TGCAGCGTTCATCTTCACACAGATACGCAGTATTTT.